This T cell receptor beta chain comes out of a study of graft-versus-host responses after intestinal transplantation. Study-level findings and limits: Peak circulating GvH clone levels tracked with early post-transplant HvG declines. Allografts of one patient group, those with graft-donor T cell macrochimerism, had high graft-versus-host to host-versus-graft clonal ratios.

V shed 0 bases and J shed 6 bases, with 8 bases lying between them. Looked up from germline, CDR1 is MRHNA and CDR2 is SNTAGT. This CDR3 contains 14 residues. Produced via immunoSEQ multiplex PCR; TCRdb's table is partial and in-frame only. The repertoire holds about 22,000 clones, roughly two fifths seen once, with approximately 1.7% in the top ten. Irradiated stimulators labeled with violet dye, 200,000 in number, were plated with 200,000 CFSE-labeled responders. The chain combines TRBV6-4 with TRBJ2-2; D ambiguous. The receptor comes from a human patient who received an intestinal transplant. The material sequenced was alloreactive CD8+ T cells from a mixed lymphocyte reaction culture, taken before intestinal transplant. The subset is: CFSE-low proliferating T cells sorted from roughly six-day pre-transplant mixed lymphocyte reaction (GvH or HvG direction). The DNA for the CDR3 is TGTGCCAGCAGTGACTCTTGGCTAGCCGGGGAGCTGTTTTTT. This gives the protein CASSDSWLAGELFF.